This T cell receptor beta chain was obtained from a study of blood T cell repertoires in COVID-19. Turning to the study itself: Donors in the United States, Italy and Spain gave samples during acute or convalescent COVID-19. PBMCs, B-cell-depleted T cells, or T cells were the source of the cDNA or gDNA that made up the material.

CDR3 length: 19 amino acids. CDR1 is SGHAT, CDR2 FQNNGV, per germline. V lost 1 base, J lost 4 bases, and 17 bases stayed unmatched. Enrolment of Seattle patients took place during active infection, and they were followed longitudinally. In the original processing: The assay estimated nucleated cells by amplifying reference gene primers. The protocol was immunoSEQ multiplex PCR, while the TCRdb copy is restricted to in-frame clones and leaves out a portion. Clone size and V and J calls were adopted from that table, with D and trimming inferred from the DNA. The sample consists of about 95,000 clones, around nine tenths of them appearing once. This clone was detected only a few times.

The receptor was isolated from a man aged 55 to 70 with COVID-19, enrolled during active disease. The chain has TRBV11-2 and TRBJ2-7; 9 bases match TRBD1. Sequencing was performed on peripheral blood. CDR3 in DNA: TGTGCCAGCAGCTTAGCGGACGGGACAGGGATTTCCCAAACATACGAGCAGTACTTC. This gives the protein CASSLADGTGISQTYEQYF.